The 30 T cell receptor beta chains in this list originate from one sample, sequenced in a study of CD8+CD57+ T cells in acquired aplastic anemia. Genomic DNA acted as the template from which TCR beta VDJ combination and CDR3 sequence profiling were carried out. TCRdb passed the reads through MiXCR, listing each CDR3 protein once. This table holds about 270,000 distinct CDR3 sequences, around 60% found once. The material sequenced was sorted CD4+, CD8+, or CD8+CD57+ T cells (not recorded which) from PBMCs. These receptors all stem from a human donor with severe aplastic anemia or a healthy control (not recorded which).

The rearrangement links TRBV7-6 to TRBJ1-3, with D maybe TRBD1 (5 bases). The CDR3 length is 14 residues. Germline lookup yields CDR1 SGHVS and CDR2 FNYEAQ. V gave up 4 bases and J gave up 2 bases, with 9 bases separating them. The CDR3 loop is CASSSRVTGNTIYF. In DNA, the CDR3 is TGTGCCAGCAGCTCCAGGGTGACTGGAAACACCATATATTTT. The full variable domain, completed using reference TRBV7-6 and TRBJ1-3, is GAGVSQSPRYKVTKRGQDVALRCDPISGHVSLYWYRQALGQGPEFLTYFNYEAQQDKSGLPNDRFSAERPEGSISTLTIQRTEQRDSAMYRCASSSRVTGNTIYFGEGSWLTVV.

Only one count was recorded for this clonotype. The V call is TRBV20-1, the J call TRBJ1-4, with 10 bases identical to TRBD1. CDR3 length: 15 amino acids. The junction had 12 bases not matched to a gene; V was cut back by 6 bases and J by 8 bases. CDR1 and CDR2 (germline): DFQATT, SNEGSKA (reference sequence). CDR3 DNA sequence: TGCAGTGCCCATTGGGGACAGGGGCCGTACGAAAAACTGTTTTTT. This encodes CSAHWGQGPYEKLFF.

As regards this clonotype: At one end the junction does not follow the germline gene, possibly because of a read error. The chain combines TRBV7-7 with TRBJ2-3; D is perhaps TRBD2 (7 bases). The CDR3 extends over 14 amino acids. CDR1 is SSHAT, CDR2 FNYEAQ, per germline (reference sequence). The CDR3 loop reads CASSLGGASDTQYF. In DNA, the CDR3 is TGTGCTAGCAGCCTGGGGGGGGCCTCAGATACGCAGTATTTT.

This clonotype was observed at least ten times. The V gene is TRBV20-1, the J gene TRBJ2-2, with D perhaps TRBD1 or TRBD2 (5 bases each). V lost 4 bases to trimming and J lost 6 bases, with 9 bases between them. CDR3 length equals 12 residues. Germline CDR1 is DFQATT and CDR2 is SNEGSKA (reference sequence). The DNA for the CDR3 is TGCAGTGCTACGCTGGGGGCCGGGGAGCTGTTTTTT. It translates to CSATLGAGELFF.

The CDR3 region has the DNA TGTGCTAGCGGCAAAACCGCCTCGCAGCCCACTTACAATGAGCAGTTCTTC. As protein: CASGKTASQPTYNEQFF. The chain uses TRBV7-2 and TRBJ2-1, with D possibly TRBD2 on 6 matching bases. The CDR3 is 17 residues long. Per the germline V gene, CDR1 is SGHTA and CDR2 is FQGNSA.

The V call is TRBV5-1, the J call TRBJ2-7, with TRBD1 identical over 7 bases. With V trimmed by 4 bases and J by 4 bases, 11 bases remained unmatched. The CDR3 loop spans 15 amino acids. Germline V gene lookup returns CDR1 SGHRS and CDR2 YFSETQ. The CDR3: CASSTWVGGSYEQYF. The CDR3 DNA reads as TGCGCCAGCAGCACTTGGGTAGGGGGCTCGTACGAGCAGTACTTC.

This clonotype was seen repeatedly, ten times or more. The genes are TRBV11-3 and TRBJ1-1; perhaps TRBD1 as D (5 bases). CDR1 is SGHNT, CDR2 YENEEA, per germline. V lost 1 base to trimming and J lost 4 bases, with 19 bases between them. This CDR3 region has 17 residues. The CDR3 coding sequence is TGTGCCAGCAGCTTAGGGGGCTTCGGTTGGGGGAGCACTGAAGCTTTCTTT. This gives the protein CASSLGGFGWGSTEAFF. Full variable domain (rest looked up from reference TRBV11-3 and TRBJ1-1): EAGVVQSPRYKIIEKKQPVAFWCNPISGHNTLYWYLQNLGQGPELLIRYENEEAVDDSQLPKDRFSAERLKGVDSTLKIQPAELGDSAVYLCASSLGGFGWGSTEAFFGQGTRLTVV.

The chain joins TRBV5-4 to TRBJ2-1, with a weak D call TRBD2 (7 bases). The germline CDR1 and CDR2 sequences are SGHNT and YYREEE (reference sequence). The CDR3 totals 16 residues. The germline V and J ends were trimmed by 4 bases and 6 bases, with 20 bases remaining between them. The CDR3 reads CASSPWGGGLGNEQFF. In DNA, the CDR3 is TGTGCCAGCAGCCCGTGGGGGGGCGGTCTCGGCAATGAGCAGTTCTTC.

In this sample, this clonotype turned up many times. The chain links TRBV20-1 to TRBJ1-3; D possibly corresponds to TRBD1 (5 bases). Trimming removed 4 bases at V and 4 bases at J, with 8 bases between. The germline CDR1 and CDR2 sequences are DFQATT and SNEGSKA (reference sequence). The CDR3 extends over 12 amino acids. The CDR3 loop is CSAMTVGNTIYF. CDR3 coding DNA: TGCAGTGCTATGACAGTCGGAAACACCATATATTTT.

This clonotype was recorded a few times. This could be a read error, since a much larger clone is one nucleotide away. This CDR3 is CASSPRRADSMNTEALF. The CDR3 DNA sequence: TGCGCCAGCAGCCCCAGAAGGGCGGACAGTATGAACACTGAAGCTCTCTTT. The chain carries TRBV4-3 and TRBJ1-1, with a possible D match to TRBD1 (6 bases). Germline V lookup: CDR1 LGHNA, CDR2 YSLEER. The CDR3 extends over 17 amino acids.

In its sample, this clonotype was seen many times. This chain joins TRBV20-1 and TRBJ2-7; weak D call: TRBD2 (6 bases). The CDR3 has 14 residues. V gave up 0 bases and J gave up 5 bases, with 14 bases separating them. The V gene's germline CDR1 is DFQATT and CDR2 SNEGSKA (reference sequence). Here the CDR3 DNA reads TGCAGTGCTAGAGATACAGGACTACGGAACGAGCAGTACTTC. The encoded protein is CSARDTGLRNEQYF.

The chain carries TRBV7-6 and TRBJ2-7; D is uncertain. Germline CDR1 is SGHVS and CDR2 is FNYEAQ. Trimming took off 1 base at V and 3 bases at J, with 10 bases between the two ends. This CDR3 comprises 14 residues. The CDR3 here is CASSLGPVLYEQYF. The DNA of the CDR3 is TGTGCCAGCAGCTTAGGGCCAGTACTCTACGAGCAGTACTTC.

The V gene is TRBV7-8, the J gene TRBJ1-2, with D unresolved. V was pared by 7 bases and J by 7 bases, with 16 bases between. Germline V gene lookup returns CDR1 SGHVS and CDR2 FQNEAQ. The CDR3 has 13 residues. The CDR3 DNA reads TGTGCCAGCAACACGGGAGGGAATAGTGGCTACACCTTC. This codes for CASNTGGNSGYTF.

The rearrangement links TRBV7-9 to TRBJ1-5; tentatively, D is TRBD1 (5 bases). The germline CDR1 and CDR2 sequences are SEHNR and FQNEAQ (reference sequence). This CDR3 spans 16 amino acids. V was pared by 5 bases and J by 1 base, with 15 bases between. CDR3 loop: CASSTTGLPSNQPQHF. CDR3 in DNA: TGTGCCAGCAGCACTACAGGTTTGCCAAGCAATCAGCCCCAGCATTTT.

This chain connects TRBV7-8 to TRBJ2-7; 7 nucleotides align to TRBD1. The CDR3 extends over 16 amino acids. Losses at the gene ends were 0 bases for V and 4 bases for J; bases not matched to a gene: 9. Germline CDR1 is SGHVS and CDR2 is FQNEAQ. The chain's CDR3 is CASSLALDRESYEQYF. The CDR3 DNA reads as TGTGCCAGCAGCTTAGCGCTCGACAGGGAGTCGTACGAGCAGTACTTC.

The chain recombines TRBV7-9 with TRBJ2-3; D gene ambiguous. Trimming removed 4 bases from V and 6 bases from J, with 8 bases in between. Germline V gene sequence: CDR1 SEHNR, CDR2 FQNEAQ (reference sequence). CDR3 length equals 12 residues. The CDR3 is CASSSTEDTQYF. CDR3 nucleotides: TGTGCCAGCAGCTCGACGGAGGATACGCAGTATTTT. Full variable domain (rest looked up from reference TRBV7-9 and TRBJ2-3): DTGVSQNPRHKITKRGQNVTFRCDPISEHNRLYWYRQTLGQGPEFLTYFQNEAQLEKSRLLSDRFSAERPKGSFSTLEIQRTEQGDSAMYLCASSSTEDTQYFGPGTRLTVL.

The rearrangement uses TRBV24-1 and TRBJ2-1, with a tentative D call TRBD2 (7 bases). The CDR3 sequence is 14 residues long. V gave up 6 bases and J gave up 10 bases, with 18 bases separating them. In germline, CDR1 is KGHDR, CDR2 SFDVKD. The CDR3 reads CATSSPTPGGEQFF. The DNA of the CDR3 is TGTGCCACCAGTTCCCCCACCCCGGGGGGCGAGCAGTTCTTC.

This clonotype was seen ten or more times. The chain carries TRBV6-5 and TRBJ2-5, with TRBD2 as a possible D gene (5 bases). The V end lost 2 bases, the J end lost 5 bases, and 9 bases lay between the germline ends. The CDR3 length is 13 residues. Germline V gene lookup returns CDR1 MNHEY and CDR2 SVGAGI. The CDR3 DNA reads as TGTGCCAGCAGTTACGGGGAGTGGGAGACCCAGTACTTC. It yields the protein CASSYGEWETQYF.

The CDR3 DNA reads as TGTGCCAGCAGTGAATCCTCCAAACAGGGCGCCATCTATGGCTACACCTTC. Protein sequence: CASSESSKQGAIYGYTF. The rearrangement uses TRBV25-1 and TRBJ1-2, with TRBD1 as a possible D gene (6 bases). Germline V gives CDR1 MGHDK, CDR2 SYGVNS. Trimming removed 1 base at V and 4 bases at J, with 19 bases between. This CDR3 spans 17 amino acids.

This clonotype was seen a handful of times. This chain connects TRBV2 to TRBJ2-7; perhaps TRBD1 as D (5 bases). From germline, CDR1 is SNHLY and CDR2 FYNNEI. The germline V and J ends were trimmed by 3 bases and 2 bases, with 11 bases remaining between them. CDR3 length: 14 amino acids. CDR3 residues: CASSDIGRAYEQYF. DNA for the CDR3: TGTGCCAGCAGTGATATCGGCAGGGCCTACGAGCAGTACTTC.

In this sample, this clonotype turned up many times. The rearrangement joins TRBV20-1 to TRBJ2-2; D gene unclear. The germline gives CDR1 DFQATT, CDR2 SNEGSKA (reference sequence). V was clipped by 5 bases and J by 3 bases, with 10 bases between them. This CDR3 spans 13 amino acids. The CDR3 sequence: CSAPTPYTGELFF. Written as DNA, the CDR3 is TGCAGTGCTCCGACACCATACACCGGGGAGCTGTTTTTT.

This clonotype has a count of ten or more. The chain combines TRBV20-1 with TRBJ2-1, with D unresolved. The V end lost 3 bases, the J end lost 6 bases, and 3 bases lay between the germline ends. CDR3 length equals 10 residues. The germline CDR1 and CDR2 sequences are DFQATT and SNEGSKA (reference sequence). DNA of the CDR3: TGCAGTGCTAGTTCCAATGAGCAGTTCTTC. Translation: CSASSNEQFF.

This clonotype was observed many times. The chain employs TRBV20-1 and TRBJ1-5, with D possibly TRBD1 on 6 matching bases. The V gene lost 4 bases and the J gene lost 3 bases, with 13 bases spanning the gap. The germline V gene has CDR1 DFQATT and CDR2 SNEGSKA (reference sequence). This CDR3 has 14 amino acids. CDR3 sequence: CSAIRGQTNQPQHF. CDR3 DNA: TGCAGTGCTATCCGTGGACAGACCAATCAGCCCCAGCATTTT.

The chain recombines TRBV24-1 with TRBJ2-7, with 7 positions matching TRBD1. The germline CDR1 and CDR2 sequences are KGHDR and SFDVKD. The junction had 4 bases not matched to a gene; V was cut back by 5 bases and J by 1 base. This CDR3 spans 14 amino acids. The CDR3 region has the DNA TGTGCCACCAGTGCCCCGGACAGGTCCTACGAGCAGTACTTC. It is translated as CATSAPDRSYEQYF.

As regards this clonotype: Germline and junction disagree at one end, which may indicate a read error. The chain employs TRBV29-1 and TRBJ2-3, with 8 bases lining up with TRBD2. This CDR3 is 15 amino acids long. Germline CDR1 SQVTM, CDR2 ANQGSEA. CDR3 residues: CGVETSGGHTDTQYF. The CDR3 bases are TGCGGCGTTGAAACCAGCGGGGGACACACAGATACGCAGTATTTT.

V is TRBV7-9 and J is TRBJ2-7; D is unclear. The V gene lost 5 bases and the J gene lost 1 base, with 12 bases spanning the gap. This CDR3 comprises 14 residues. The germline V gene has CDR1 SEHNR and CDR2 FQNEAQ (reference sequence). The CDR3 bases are TGTGCCAGCAGCGCATTGTCGGCATCCTACGAGCAGTACTTC. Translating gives CASSALSASYEQYF.

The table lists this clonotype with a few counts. The CDR3 DNA follows: TGTGCCAGCAGTGGCGTGGAGAGCAATCAGCCCCAGCATTTT. It encodes CASSGVESNQPQHF. The rearrangement uses TRBV25-1 and TRBJ1-5; D is unresolved. CDR1 is MGHDK, CDR2 SYGVNS, per germline. The CDR3 has 14 residues. V lost 4 bases to trimming and J lost 1 base, with 8 bases between them. Variable domain in full (rest from reference TRBV25-1 and TRBJ1-5): EADIYQTPRYLVIGTGKKITLECSQTMGHDKMYWYQQDPGMELHLIHYSYGVNSTEKGDLSSESTVSRIRTEHFPLTLESARPSHTSQYLCASSGVESNQPQHFGDGTRLSIL.

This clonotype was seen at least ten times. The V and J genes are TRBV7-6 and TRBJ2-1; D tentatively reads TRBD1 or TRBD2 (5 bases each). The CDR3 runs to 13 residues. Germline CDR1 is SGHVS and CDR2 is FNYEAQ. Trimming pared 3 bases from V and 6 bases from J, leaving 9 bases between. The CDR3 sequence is CASSFGTLNEQFF. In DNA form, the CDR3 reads TGTGCCAGCAGCTTTGGGACCCTCAATGAGCAGTTCTTC.

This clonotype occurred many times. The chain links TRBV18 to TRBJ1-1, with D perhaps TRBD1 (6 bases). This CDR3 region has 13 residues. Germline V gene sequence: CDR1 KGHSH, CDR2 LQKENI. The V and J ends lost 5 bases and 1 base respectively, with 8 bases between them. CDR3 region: CASSDRQNTEAFF. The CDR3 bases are TGTGCCAGCTCAGACAGGCAGAACACTGAAGCTTTCTTT.

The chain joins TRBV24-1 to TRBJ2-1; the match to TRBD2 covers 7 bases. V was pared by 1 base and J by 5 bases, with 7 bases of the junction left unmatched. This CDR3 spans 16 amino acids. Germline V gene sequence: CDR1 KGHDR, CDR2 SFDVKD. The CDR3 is CATSDFPSGYNNEQFF. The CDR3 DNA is TGTGCCACCAGTGATTTCCCTAGCGGATACAACAATGAGCAGTTCTTC.